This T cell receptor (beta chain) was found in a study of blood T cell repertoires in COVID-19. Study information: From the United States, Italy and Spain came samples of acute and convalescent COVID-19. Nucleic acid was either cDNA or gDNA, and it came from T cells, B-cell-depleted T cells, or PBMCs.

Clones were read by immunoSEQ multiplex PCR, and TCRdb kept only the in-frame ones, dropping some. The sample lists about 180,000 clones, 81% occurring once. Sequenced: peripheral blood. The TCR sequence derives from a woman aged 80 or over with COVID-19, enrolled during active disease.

The CDR3 is CASSLEAGFSYEQYF. CDR3 bases: TGTGCCAGCAGCTTGGAGGCGGGGTTCTCCTACGAGCAGTACTTC. The chain links TRBV5-4 to TRBJ2-7, with a tentative D call TRBD2 (6 bases). Germline CDR1 reads SGHNT; CDR2 reads YYREEE (reference sequence). V was trimmed by 0 bases and J by 0 bases, leaving 10 bases between them. The length of the CDR3 is 15 residues.